This TCR beta chain was sequenced in a study of response to subunit inactivated influenza vaccine. The V gene's germline CDR1 is WSHSY and CDR2 SAAADI. The CDR3 extends over 13 amino acids. The V and J ends lost 2 bases and 6 bases respectively, with 10 bases between them. TCRdb passed the RT-PCR reads through MiXCR, listing each CDR3 protein once. The sample lists hundreds of thousands of distinct CDR3 sequences, around 11% occurring once. Another study also made use of these data, one on T cells expressing NK-cell markers. From that report: Making the TCR beta cDNA relied on 5'RACE template switching with UMIs. In sorted CD3+CD56+NKG2C+, CD3+CD56+NKG2C- and CD3+CD56-NKG2C+ T cells, TCR beta repertoires were obtained. In several donors, dominant CD3+CD56+NKG2C+ clones formed roughly 1.0-7.5% of CD8+ cells. A few donors likewise had their CD3+CD56-NKG2C+ fraction led by these clonotypes. Clarity on HCMV specificity was lacking for the expanded NKG2C+ T cell clones.

This TCR was recovered from a man aged 45-60 years who received an inactivated influenza vaccine. The source material was PBMCs from blood, sampled on the day of vaccination. The V and J genes are TRBV10-2 and TRBJ1-1; D ambiguous. The CDR3 region has the DNA TGCGCCAGCAGTGAGACCCAGAGACCTGAAGCTTTCTTT. Amino acid sequence: CASSETQRPEAFF.